These 8 T cell receptor beta chains originate from one sample sequenced in a study of CD8+ T cells in alopecia areata. Extracted from the samples, RNA was reverse transcribed into cDNA to serve as the sequencing template. Clones were read by immunoSEQ multiplex PCR, and TCRdb kept only the in-frame ones, dropping some. The sample carries about 150,000 clones, over 45% recorded once. The sequencing input was CD4+ T cells sorted from blood. Every receptor here comes from a human donor with alopecia areata.

The V gene is TRBV4-1, the J gene TRBJ2-7; TRBD2 is a possible D gene (7 bases). Trimming took off 4 bases at V and 4 bases at J, with 17 bases between the two ends. The CDR3 has 15 residues. Germline lookup yields CDR1 MGHRA and CDR2 YSYEKL. The CDR3 bases are TGCGCCAGCAGCCTCGAAAGGGGGGGACTATACGAGCAGTACTTC. It yields the protein CASSLERGGLYEQYF.

The chain recombines TRBV6-5 with TRBJ2-2, with TRBD2 matching over 8 bases. V dropped 4 bases and J dropped 2; count of bases not matched to a gene: 6. Germline V gene lookup returns CDR1 MNHEY and CDR2 SVGAGI. The CDR3 has 16 residues. CDR3 sequence: CASSSRTSPNTGELFF. For the CDR3, the DNA is TGTGCCAGCAGTTCCCGGACTAGCCCAAACACCGGGGAGCTGTTTTTT.

This clone showed up just a few times. The chain links TRBV10-3 to TRBJ2-3; the match to TRBD2 covers 11 bases. The germline gives CDR1 ENHRY, CDR2 SYGVKD. The V and J ends lost 3 bases and 11 bases, in that order; junction bases with no gene match: 13. The CDR3 has 16 residues. CDR3 protein: CAISDMTSGALGGQYF. CDR3 in DNA: TGTGCCATCAGTGACATGACTAGCGGGGCCCTAGGGGGGCAGTATTTT.

V usage is TRBV20-1 and J usage is TRBJ2-1; possible D gene TRBD2, 5 bases. The ends were cut back, 4 bases at V and 9 bases at J, with 10 bases in the middle. The CDR3 runs 11 residues. Germline V gene lookup returns CDR1 DFQATT and CDR2 SNEGSKA (reference sequence). The CDR3 region is CSANGETEQFF. Here the CDR3 DNA reads TGCAGTGCTAACGGGGAAACTGAGCAGTTCTTC.

This clone was found a few times. This chain links TRBV29-1 with TRBJ2-3; 11 nucleotides agree with TRBD2. Germline CDR1 and CDR2: SQVTM and ANQGSEA. After removal of 7 bases from V and 2 bases from J, the junction contained 8 bases not matched to a gene. This CDR3 region has 15 residues. CDR3 amino acids: CSATLLAGATDTQYF. The CDR3, as DNA: TGCAGCGCTACCCTACTAGCGGGGGCCACAGATACGCAGTATTTT.

This rearrangement joins TRBV19 to TRBJ2-1, with a weak D call TRBD2 (6 bases). The CDR3 has 11 residues. Per germline, CDR1 LNHDA and CDR2 SQIVND (reference sequence). Trimming cost V 10 bases and J 9 bases, with 13 bases left between them. The CDR3 loop reads CATLGGVEQFF. The CDR3 bases are TGTGCCACTTTGGGCGGGGTTGAGCAGTTCTTC.

This chain uses TRBV29-1 with TRBJ2-2; D perhaps matches TRBD1 (6 bases). The germline CDR1 and CDR2 sequences are SQVTM and ANQGSEA. The CDR3 extends over 13 amino acids. V was clipped by 0 bases and J by 4 bases, with 6 bases between them. CDR3 protein: CSVEDRGTGELFF. In DNA form, the CDR3 reads TGCAGCGTTGAAGACAGGGGCACCGGGGAGCTGTTTTTT.

Concerning this clone: Within the sample, other DNA sequences also encode this same CDR3. This chain links TRBV7-9 with TRBJ2-1, with a tentative D call TRBD1 (6 bases). V lost 5 bases, J lost 4 bases, and 9 bases lay in between. Germline CDR1 reads SEHNR; CDR2 reads FQNEAQ (reference sequence). The CDR3 extends over 13 amino acids. The CDR3, as DNA: TGTGCCAGCAGCCTAGGACAGTACAATGAGCAGTTCTTC. Protein sequence: CASSLGQYNEQFF.